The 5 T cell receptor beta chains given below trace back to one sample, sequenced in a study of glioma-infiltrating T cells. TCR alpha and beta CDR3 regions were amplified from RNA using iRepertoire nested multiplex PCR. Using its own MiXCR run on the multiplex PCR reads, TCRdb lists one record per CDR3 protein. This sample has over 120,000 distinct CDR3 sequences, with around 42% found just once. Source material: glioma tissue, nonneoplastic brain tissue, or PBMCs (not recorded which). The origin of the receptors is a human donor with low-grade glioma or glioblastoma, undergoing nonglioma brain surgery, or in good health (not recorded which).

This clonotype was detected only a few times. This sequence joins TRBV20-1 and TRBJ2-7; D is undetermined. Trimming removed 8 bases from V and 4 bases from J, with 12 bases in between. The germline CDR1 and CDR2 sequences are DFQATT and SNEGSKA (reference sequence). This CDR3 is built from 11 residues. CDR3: CSTDRRYEQYF. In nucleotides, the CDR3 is TGCAGTACTGACCGGCGTTACGAGCAGTACTTC.

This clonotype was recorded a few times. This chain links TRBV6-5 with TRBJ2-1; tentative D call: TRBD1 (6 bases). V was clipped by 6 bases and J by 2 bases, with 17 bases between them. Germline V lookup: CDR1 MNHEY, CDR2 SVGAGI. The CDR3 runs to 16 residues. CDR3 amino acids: CASRQGSGPTYNEQFF. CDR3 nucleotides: TGTGCCAGCAGGCAGGGGAGCGGTCCGACCTACAATGAGCAGTTCTTC.

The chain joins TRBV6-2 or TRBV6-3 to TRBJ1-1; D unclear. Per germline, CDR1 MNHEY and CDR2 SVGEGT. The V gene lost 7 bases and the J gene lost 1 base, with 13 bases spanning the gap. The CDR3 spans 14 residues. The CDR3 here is CASITGSANTEAFF. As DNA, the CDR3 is TGTGCCAGCATCACCGGATCAGCGAACACTGAAGCTTTCTTT.

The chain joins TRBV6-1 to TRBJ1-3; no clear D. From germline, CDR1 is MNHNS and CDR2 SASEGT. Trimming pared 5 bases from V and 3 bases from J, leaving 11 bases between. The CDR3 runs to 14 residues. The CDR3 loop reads CASSYSLSGNTIYF. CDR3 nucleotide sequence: TGTGCCAGCAGTTATTCACTAAGTGGAAACACCATATATTTT.

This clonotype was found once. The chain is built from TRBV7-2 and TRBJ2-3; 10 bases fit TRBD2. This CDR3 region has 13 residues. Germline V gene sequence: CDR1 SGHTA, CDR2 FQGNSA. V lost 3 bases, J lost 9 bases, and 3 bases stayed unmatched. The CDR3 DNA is TGTGCCAGCAGCTTCCCGGGACTAGCGACGCAGTATTTT. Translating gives CASSFPGLATQYF.